This T cell receptor (beta chain) is drawn from a study of T cell responses to AZD1222 COVID-19 vaccine (dated by TCRdb to about 2021). Background on the whole study: Because spike-specific TCR depth and breadth did not differ between the two schedules, AZD1222 recipients who got a second dose at roughly 4 weeks were pooled with those who got a second dose at roughly 12 weeks. A total of about 230 trial participants underwent TCR sequencing, of whom 207 received two doses of AZD1222 and 26 received two doses of the MenACWY control vaccine. Enrollment into the trials was organized by age into subgroups of 18-55, 56-69 and 70-plus years, and those subgroups contained approximately 160, 26 and 62 TCR-sequenced participants, respectively. Overall study results and their limits: After two AZD1222 doses, both the breadth and the depth of spike-specific TCRs were significantly higher than at day 0 and than in MenACWY recipients. Because no day 14 peak-response samples were available, repertoires were characterized only after the peak T cell response. Nearly half of unique spike-specific TCRs reportedly recognized epitopes outside regions mutated in the B.1.351 and B.1.1.7 variants. Participants were mostly white British, with more females than males. The authors suggested clonal diversity may have been underestimated. The 56-69-year group was small, and its depth increase did not reach significance, likely because of low power. Conclusions about previously exposed vaccinees are limited because only 5 or 6 AZD1222 recipients were SARS-CoV-2 seropositive at baseline. Vaccine-associated CD4 TCRs spanned the whole spike protein, with dominant responses in regions 160-218 and 743-854.

The CDR3 regions of human TCRbeta chains were analyzed by immunosequencing. Turning to the authors' computational methods: Repertoire TCRs were checked for matches against a reference library of SARS-CoV-2-specific TCRs that had been generated using the MIRA antigen-specificity platform. Breadth was defined as the fraction of unique TCRs that were SARS-CoV-2-associated, and depth was defined as the fraction of total T cells that were SARS-CoV-2-associated. Each spike-specific TCR was assigned to its reactive spike region and to a CD4 or CD8 class using the MIRA data. Log10-transformed breadth and depth values were compared by one-way ANOVA with Sidak's multiple comparisons tests. Sourced from immuneACCESS, this table was stored by TCRdb with only in-frame sequences that have V and J called. A share of the clones is absent; for the studies checked, an unresolved V gene accounts for under half, and the remainder has no known explanation. Clone size and the V and J calls come from that table; the DNA yielded D and trimming. Here the sample has over 130,000 clones; roughly 91% occur a single time. The ten largest make up approximately 5.4% of the sample.

Comment on this clone: The antigen it recognizes is unknown. No base quality information exists; no much larger clone differs at one position.

Including the terminal cysteine and phenylalanine, the CDR3 comprises 12 residues. Only CDR3 DNA is held: 36 bases, read in frame from base 1. Relative to germline, V is 2 bases shorter and J is 9 bases shorter, with 10 bases between their ends. CDR1 is given as WNHNN and CDR2 as SYGVQD, both from the germline V gene (reference sequence). In the paper's terms, the time point label means: baseline before first vaccination. The vaccinee samples were drawn from two UK trials, COV001 and COV002, one of which was a single-blind randomized controlled phase 2/3 trial testing AZD1222 (ChAdOx1 nCoV-19) in healthy adults. For TCRbeta chain sequencing, PBMC samples from trial participants were taken at day 0 and at day 28 after the second dose.

Here the sequenced sample was peripheral blood, taken on day 0 of AZD1222 vaccination. Recombination joined TRBV10-1 with TRBJ1-1; a tentative D call is TRBD1 (6 bases match). The TCR comes from an adult in good health. The CDR3: CASSEGQGKAFF. The DNA sequence is given as TGCGCCAGCAGTGAGGGTCAGGGGAAAGCTTTCTTT.